Listed below are T cell receptor beta chains from one sample, sequenced in a study of human T cells and chemical hapten exposure. One entry per CDR3 protein, called by TCRdb with MiXCR from the RACE reads. The data show tens of thousands of distinct CDR3 sequences, 5% to 8% seen once. Sequenced material: whole blood, taken in connection with sensitization to the hapten diphenylcyclopropenone (DPC). These receptors were taken from a woman aged 30 to 39 with alopecia areata. Some clones in this sample may be carry-over from other donors' samples. Both conserved end residues are part of each CDR3. Each record gives: D gene, CDR3 length, clone size, V gene, J gene, CDR3 DNA, CDR3 protein. D genes are given only for firm matches. Not all rows give a size; the values are once, few, many and, for expanded clones, a class.

>.|13|few|TRBV11-1|TRBJ2-3
TGTGCCAGCAGCTTTGAGGGTGCAGATACGCAGTATTTT
CASSFEGADTQYF
>.|14|many|TRBV28|TRBJ2-7
TGTGCCAGCACCTTAGGGTCAGGTGCCTACGAGCAGTACTTC
CASTLGSGAYEQYF
>.|14|.|TRBV11-2|TRBJ2-3
TGTGCCAGCAGCTTTCCTAGCGTTGGAGATACGCAGTATTTT
CASSFPSVGDTQYF
>.|14|many|TRBV7-9|TRBJ1-1
TGTGCCAGCAGCTCCTCCATAATGAACACTGAAGCTTTCTTT
CASSSSIMNTEAFF
>TRBD1|13|many|TRBV12-3/TRBV12-4|TRBJ2-1
TGTGCCAGCAGTCCCCCGACAGGGAATGAGCAGTTCTTC
CASSPPTGNEQFF
>.|13|few|TRBV12-3/TRBV12-4|TRBJ1-6
TGTGCCAGCAGTGGACAGAGTAATTCACCCCTCCACTTT
CASSGQSNSPLHF
>.|14|many|TRBV3-1|TRBJ1-2
TGTGCCAGCAGCCAAGGTTACAGGGTTTATGGCTACACCTTC
CASSQGYRVYGYTF
>.|14|few|TRBV5-1|TRBJ1-1
TGCGCCAGCAGCTTGGCCGGGGGACGGACTGAAGCTTTCTTT
CASSLAGGRTEAFF
>.|15|.|TRBV5-5|TRBJ2-7
TGTGCCAGCAGCTTGGATGAGCAAGGGTCCTACGAGCAGTACTTC
CASSLDEQGSYEQYF
>TRBD1|14|.|TRBV7-9|TRBJ1-1
TGTGCCAGCATCTCCGGACAGGGCGGCACTGAAGCTTTCTTT
CASISGQGGTEAFF
>.|14|many|TRBV27|TRBJ1-4
TGTGCCAGCAGAAACGTATTCACTAATGAAAAACTGTTTTTT
CASRNVFTNEKLFF
>.|16|many|TRBV6-6|TRBJ1-5
TGTGCCAGCAGTTACTCGACAGGAAATAGCAATCAGCCCCAGCATTTT
CASSYSTGNSNQPQHF
>.|13|few|TRBV7-9|TRBJ1-1
TGTGCCAGCAGCTTAGATACGAACACTGAAGCTTTCTTT
CASSLDTNTEAFF
>.|16|.|TRBV5-4|TRBJ2-3
TGTGCCAGCAGCTTGGGGTTTGGGCGAAGCACAGATACGCAGTATTTT
CASSLGFGRSTDTQYF
>TRBD1|13|.|TRBV30|TRBJ1-1
TGTGCCTGGAGCGGAGACAGGGACACTGAAGCTTTCTTT
CAWSGDRDTEAFF
>TRBD2|19|many|TRBV6-6|TRBJ2-1
TGTGCCAGCAGCCGAGGACTAGCGGGGGCCGAAGGCTCCTACAATGAGCAGTTCTTC
CASSRGLAGAEGSYNEQFF
>.|12|many|TRBV30|TRBJ1-2
TGTGCCTGGAGCCTGGGGGTTTATGGCTACACCTTC
CAWSLGVYGYTF
>.|15|many|TRBV5-1|TRBJ1-6
TGCGCCAGCAGCGTTATACCAGGGCAGAATTCACCCCTCCACTTT
CASSVIPGQNSPLHF
>TRBD2|18|few|TRBV7-9|TRBJ2-1
TGTGCCAGCGGAGGACGAATCGGGACTAGCGGGGGGGGTAATGAGCAGTTCTTC
CASGGRIGTSGGGNEQFF
>.|12|.|TRBV29-1|TRBJ2-2
TGCAGCGTTGGAAGAAACACCGGGGAGCTGTTTTTT
CSVGRNTGELFF
>TRBD1|15|many|TRBV28|TRBJ1-1
TGTGCCAGCAGTCCGGCAGGGGGGGCGAACACTGAAGCTTTCTTT
CASSPAGGANTEAFF
>.|16|.|TRBV6-5|TRBJ1-1
TGTGCCAGCAGTTACTCCTGGGTAACCCATAACACTGAAGCTTTCTTT
CASSYSWVTHNTEAFF
>.|15|few|TRBV28|TRBJ2-7
TGTGCCAGCAGTTTTGGGACCGACAGTTTCTACGAGCAGTACTTC
CASSFGTDSFYEQYF
>.|11|many|TRBV29-1|TRBJ2-3
TGCAGCGTCCAAAGCACAGATACGCAGTATTTT
CSVQSTDTQYF